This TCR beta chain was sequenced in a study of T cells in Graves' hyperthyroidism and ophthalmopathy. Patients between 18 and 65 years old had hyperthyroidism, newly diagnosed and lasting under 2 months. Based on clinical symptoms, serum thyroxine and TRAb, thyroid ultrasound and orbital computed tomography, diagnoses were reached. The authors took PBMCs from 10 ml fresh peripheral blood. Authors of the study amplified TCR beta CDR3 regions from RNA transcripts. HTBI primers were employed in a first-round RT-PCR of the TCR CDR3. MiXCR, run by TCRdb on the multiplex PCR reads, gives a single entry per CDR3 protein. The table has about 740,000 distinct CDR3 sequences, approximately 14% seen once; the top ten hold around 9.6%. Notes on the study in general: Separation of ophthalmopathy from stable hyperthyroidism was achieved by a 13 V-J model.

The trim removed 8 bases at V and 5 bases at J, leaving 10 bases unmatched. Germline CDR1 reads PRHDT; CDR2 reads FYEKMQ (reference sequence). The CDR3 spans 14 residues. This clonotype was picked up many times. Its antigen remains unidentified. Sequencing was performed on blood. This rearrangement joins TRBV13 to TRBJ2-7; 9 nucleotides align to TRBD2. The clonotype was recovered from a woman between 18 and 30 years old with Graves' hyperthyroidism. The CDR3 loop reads CASGGGGGPHEQYF. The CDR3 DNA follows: TGTGCCAGCGGCGGGGGGGGAGGGCCCCACGAGCAGTACTTC.